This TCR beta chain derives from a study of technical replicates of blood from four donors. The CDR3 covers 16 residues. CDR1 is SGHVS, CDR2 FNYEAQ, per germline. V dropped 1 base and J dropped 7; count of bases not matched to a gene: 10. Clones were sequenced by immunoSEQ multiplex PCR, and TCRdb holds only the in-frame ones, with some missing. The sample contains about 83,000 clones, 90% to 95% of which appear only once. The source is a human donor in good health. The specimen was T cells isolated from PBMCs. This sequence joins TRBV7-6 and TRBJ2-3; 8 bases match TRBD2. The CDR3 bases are TGTGCCAGCAGCTTAGTCAGTAGCGGGGACCTGAATACGCAGTATTTT. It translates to CASSLVSSGDLNTQYF.